The 32 T cell receptor beta chains below were found in one sample sequenced in a study of blood T cell repertoires in COVID-19. Produced via immunoSEQ multiplex PCR; TCRdb's table is partial and in-frame only. Here the sample spans 180,000 or so clones, approximately 84% being singletons. The sample comprised peripheral blood. The receptors come from a human donor with acute or convalescent COVID-19. The donor label of this sample is uncertain.

This clone was seen only once. The J gene is TRBJ1-2, the V gene TRBV7-2; TRBD1 matches 7 bases. V trimming: 1 base; J trimming: 0 bases; junction bases outside the gene matches: 5. CDR3 size: 16 residues. Germline-derived CDR1 and CDR2 are SGHTA and FQGNSA. The CDR3 sequence: CASSLDGTAANYGYTF. The CDR3 DNA sequence: TGTGCCAGCAGCTTAGATGGGACAGCAGCTAACTATGGCTACACCTTC. The variable domain in full, with the rest retrieved from reference TRBV7-2 and TRBJ1-2, is GAGVSQSPSNKVTEKGKDVELRCDPISGHTALYWYRQSLGQGLEFLIYFQGNSAPDKSGLPSDRFSAERTGGSVSTLTIQRTQQEDSAVYLCASSLDGTAANYGYTFGSGTRLTVV.

This clone turned up a few times. This chain links TRBV7-2 with TRBJ2-5; 8 bases map to TRBD2. Germline V CDR1 and CDR2: SGHTA, FQGNSA. V shed 5 bases and J 3 bases; nucleotides not matched to a gene: 11. CDR3 length equals 16 residues. The CDR3 DNA follows: TGTGCCAGCAGCCGCACCAGCGGGGGAGGGGAAGAGACCCAGTACTTC. This encodes CASSRTSGGGEETQYF.

The chain uses TRBV30 and TRBJ1-4; tentative D call: TRBD1 (6 bases). CDR1 and CDR2 from the germline V gene are GTSNPN and SVGIG (reference sequence). The CDR3 runs 14 residues. The ends were cut back, 2 bases at V and 7 bases at J, with 14 bases in the middle. As DNA, the CDR3 is TGTGCCTGGAGTCCCCAGGGGCTCGGTGAAAAACTGTTTTTT. This translates into CAWSPQGLGEKLFF.

The rearrangement uses TRBV10-3 and TRBJ1-3; D gene unclear. Germline-derived CDR1 and CDR2 are ENHRY and SYGVKD. The CDR3 totals 14 residues. V was shortened by 6 bases and J by 3 bases, with 12 bases between the two germline ends. The CDR3 coding sequence is TGTGCCATCAGGGGAGATTCAGGTGGAAACACCATATATTTT. Translating gives CAIRGDSGGNTIYF.

J is TRBJ1-2 and V is TRBV9; possible D gene TRBD1, 5 bases. V lost 0 bases, J lost 8 bases, and 8 bases lay in between. The CDR3 is 12 residues long. Germline loops: CDR1 SGDLS, CDR2 YYNGEE. Written as DNA, the CDR3 is TGTGCCAGCAGCGTAGCAGGGCAGGGCTACACCTTC. This gives the protein CASSVAGQGYTF.

This chain links TRBV2 with TRBJ2-3; 9 bases map to TRBD2. Trimming removed 3 bases from V and 1 base from J; junction bases left unmatched: 5. Looked up from germline, CDR1 is SNHLY and CDR2 is FYNNEI. The CDR3 covers 16 residues. CDR3 loop: CASSDSRGGGTDTQYF. CDR3 DNA: TGTGCCAGCAGTGATTCGCGGGGGGGCGGCACAGATACGCAGTATTTT.

This clone was seen a handful of times. The chain is built from TRBV24-1 and TRBJ2-2, with a possible D match to TRBD2 (5 bases). This CDR3 region has 12 residues. Germline values: CDR1 KGHDR, CDR2 SFDVKD. The V and J ends lost 7 bases and 7 bases respectively, with 9 bases between them. CDR3: CATRGSVGELFF. CDR3 DNA: TGTGCCACCAGGGGGAGCGTCGGGGAGCTGTTTTTT.

The CDR3 here is CASSPGDRGNEQFF. DNA for the CDR3: TGCGCCAGCAGCCCCGGAGACAGGGGAAATGAGCAGTTCTTC. This chain links TRBV5-1 with TRBJ2-1; 8 bases are a match to TRBD1. Looked up from germline, CDR1 is SGHRS and CDR2 is YFSETQ. Trimming took 4 bases from V and 7 from J; bases not matched to a gene: 7. The CDR3 runs 14 residues.

The chain has TRBV10-3 and TRBJ1-4; TRBD1 matches 7 bases. V shed 3 bases, J shed 6 bases, and the junction held 10 bases outside the gene matches. The V gene's germline CDR1 is ENHRY and CDR2 SYGVKD. The CDR3 contains 16 residues. CDR3 sequence reads: CAISDPATGLDEKLFF. The DNA for the CDR3 is TGTGCCATCAGTGACCCAGCGACAGGGCTAGATGAAAAACTGTTTTTT.

The chain links TRBV12-3 or TRBV12-4 to TRBJ2-1; tentative D call: TRBD1 (6 bases). Deletions cut 1 base from V and 13 bases from J, with 14 bases between. The CDR3 totals 13 residues. The CDR3 DNA sequence: TGTGCCAGCAGTTTAGGTGCAAGGACAGTCCAGTTCTTC. Amino acid sequence: CASSLGARTVQFF.

The chain combines TRBV11-2 with TRBJ2-7; 9 nucleotides agree with TRBD1. The CDR3 contains 14 residues. Germline-derived CDR1 and CDR2 are SGHAT and FQNNGV. The V gene end was trimmed by 8 bases and the J gene end by 5 bases; junction bases not matched to a gene: 10. CDR3 in amino acids: CASATRDRANEQYF. The DNA for the CDR3 is TGTGCCAGCGCTACCAGGGACAGGGCCAACGAGCAGTACTTC.

V gene TRBV30 combines with J gene TRBJ1-3, with unresolved D. CDR3 length: 12 amino acids. Between the trimmed V and J ends, which lost 0 bases and 4 bases, there was a span of 4 bases. Per the germline V gene, CDR1 is GTSNPN and CDR2 is SVGIG (reference sequence). CDR3 sequence (DNA): TGTGCCTGGAGTGTAGAGGGAAACACCATATATTTT. Amino acid sequence: CAWSVEGNTIYF. The whole variable domain, remainder taken from reference TRBV30 and TRBJ1-3, is SQTIHQWPATLVQPVGSPLSLECTVEGTSNPNLYWYRQAAGRGLQLLFYSVGIGQISSEVPQNLSASRPQDRQFILSSKKLLLSDSGFYLCAWSVEGNTIYFGEGSWLTVV.

The gene calls are TRBV30 and TRBJ1-1; perhaps TRBD1 as D (5 bases). The CDR3 length is 15 residues. The germline gives CDR1 GTSNPN, CDR2 SVGIG (reference sequence). V lost 2 bases, J lost 0 bases, and 13 bases lay in between. The CDR3 region is CAWSPSGVLNTEAFF. The CDR3 nucleotides are TGTGCCTGGAGTCCTTCGGGGGTCTTGAACACTGAAGCTTTCTTT.

This clone has just one count. The chain employs TRBV27 and TRBJ1-2; D perhaps matches TRBD1 (5 bases). CDR3 size: 15 residues. The V and J ends lost 0 bases and 3 bases respectively, with 11 bases between them. Germline V lookup: CDR1 MNHEY, CDR2 SMNVEV (reference sequence). CDR3 amino acids: CASSLSGVRDYGYTF. CDR3 coding DNA: TGTGCCAGCAGTTTATCAGGGGTCAGAGACTATGGCTACACCTTC.

This clone was detected once. The J gene is TRBJ1-1, the V gene TRBV7-3; tentative D call: TRBD1 (5 bases). Trimming stripped 7 bases from V and 4 bases from J, with 19 bases between. The length of the CDR3 is 15 residues. Germline CDR1 and CDR2: SGHTA and FQGTGA. Here the CDR3 DNA reads TGTGCCAGCACACAGTGGCAGGGAAAGATCACTGAAGCTTTCTTT. Encoded protein: CASTQWQGKITEAFF.

The chain combines TRBV27 with TRBJ1-4; D is possibly TRBD1 (6 bases). This CDR3 has 16 amino acids. Trimming cost V 5 bases and J 7 bases, with 20 bases left between them. From germline, CDR1 is MNHEY and CDR2 SMNVEV (reference sequence). CDR3 coding DNA: TGTGCCAGCAGTCCCAGGTGGGGGGGCGCTAGTGAAAAACTGTTTTTT. This translates into CASSPRWGGASEKLFF.

The chain carries TRBV6-2 or TRBV6-3 and TRBJ2-1, with 8 bases aligning to TRBD2. Germline-derived CDR1 and CDR2 are MNHEY and SVGEGT. Trimming removed 5 bases from V and 3 bases from J; junction bases left unmatched: 3. This CDR3 is built from 14 residues. CDR3 sequence reads: CASSGTSGYNEQFF. For the CDR3, the DNA is TGTGCCAGCAGTGGAACTAGCGGCTACAATGAGCAGTTCTTC.

V usage is TRBV11-2 and J usage is TRBJ1-2, with 7 bases aligning to TRBD1. The J segment lost 7 bases and the V segment lost 4 bases, leaving 15 bases of the junction unmatched. The CDR3 loop spans 16 amino acids. In germline, CDR1 is SGHAT, CDR2 FQNNGV. CDR3 DNA sequence: TGTGCCAGCAGCTCCATTCGTGACAGGGAAGGACGTGGCTACACCTTC. The encoded protein is CASSSIRDREGRGYTF.

The gene calls are TRBV5-8 and TRBJ2-7; D might be TRBD2 (5 bases). Deletions cut 1 base from V and 9 bases from J, with 14 bases between. Germline V gene sequence: CDR1 SGHTS, CDR2 YDEGEE. This CDR3 is built from 13 residues. As DNA, the CDR3 is TGTGCCAGCAGCTTGCCGGGAAGGGTGGGGCAGTACTTC. Its translation: CASSLPGRVGQYF.

The rearrangement joins TRBV7-9 to TRBJ1-2; 7 positions match TRBD1. In germline, CDR1 is SEHNR, CDR2 FQNEAQ (reference sequence). V shed 5 bases, J shed 2 bases, and the junction held 2 bases outside the gene matches. CDR3 length: 13 amino acids. In DNA form, the CDR3 reads TGTGCCAGCAGCCGACAGGGAAACTATGGCTACACCTTC. Its translation is CASSRQGNYGYTF.

This chain uses TRBV19 with TRBJ1-1; weak D call: TRBD1 (6 bases). The germline gives CDR1 LNHDA, CDR2 SQIVND (reference sequence). V was shortened by 0 bases and J by 1 base, with 6 bases between the two germline ends. This CDR3 comprises 14 residues. Here the CDR3 reads CASSIDRGNTEAFF. The CDR3, as DNA: TGTGCCAGTAGTATAGACAGGGGGAACACTGAAGCTTTCTTT.

This chain links TRBV7-3 with TRBJ2-2; possibly TRBD1 for D (6 bases). CDR3 length equals 13 residues. The germline gives CDR1 SGHTA, CDR2 FQGTGA. Deletions cut 5 bases from V and 4 bases from J, with 8 bases between. The CDR3 sequence: CASSEQGTGELFF. DNA for the CDR3: TGTGCCAGCAGCGAACAGGGCACCGGGGAGCTGTTTTTT.

A few counts support this clone. J is TRBJ2-2 and V is TRBV18, with D possibly being TRBD1 (5 bases). The V and J ends lost 6 bases and 0 bases respectively, with 8 bases between them. The CDR3 has 14 amino acids. Germline V gene sequence: CDR1 KGHSH, CDR2 LQKENI. This CDR3 reads CASSDSANTGELFF. CDR3 sequence (DNA): TGTGCCAGCTCCGACAGTGCGAACACCGGGGAGCTGTTTTTT.

The rearrangement uses TRBV6-6 and TRBJ1-1; D is perhaps TRBD1 (5 bases). In germline, CDR1 is MNHNY, CDR2 SVGAGI (reference sequence). V lost 0 bases and J lost 0, with 11 bases in between. This CDR3 contains 16 residues. The CDR3 protein is CASSYSNRGMNTEAFF. The CDR3, as DNA: TGTGCCAGCAGTTACTCGAATCGGGGGATGAACACTGAAGCTTTCTTT.

The V call is TRBV5-4, the J call TRBJ2-2, with D uncertain. CDR3 length equals 17 residues. V was trimmed by 0 bases and J by 0 bases, leaving 12 bases between them. Germline V CDR1 and CDR2: SGHNT, YYREEE (reference sequence). The CDR3, as DNA: TGTGCCAGCAGCTTGGCGGTAGCCTACGCGAACACCGGGGAGCTGTTTTTT. Its protein is CASSLAVAYANTGELFF.

This clone was observed a single time. The J gene is TRBJ2-7, the V gene TRBV27, with D perhaps matching TRBD2 (6 bases). Trimming took 5 bases from V and 4 from J, leaving 12 bases between them. CDR3 length: 13 residues. From germline, CDR1 is MNHEY and CDR2 SMNVEV (reference sequence). The CDR3 nucleotides read TGTGCCAGCAGTCCATTACTAGCATACGAGCAGTACTTC. It is translated as CASSPLLAYEQYF.

The chain employs TRBV30 and TRBJ2-1, with 10 bases that match TRBD2. The CDR3 has 16 residues. Germline values: CDR1 GTSNPN, CDR2 SVGIG (reference sequence). Trimming took 3 bases from V and 4 from J; bases not matched to a gene: 9. The CDR3 DNA is TGTGCCTGGAGGACCCTAGCGGGGGCCCTTTACAATGAGCAGTTCTTC. This sequence encodes CAWRTLAGALYNEQFF.

The chain is built from TRBV2 and TRBJ2-2, with TRBD2 matching over 8 bases. Germline CDR1 reads SNHLY; CDR2 reads FYNNEI. V lost 6 bases to trimming and J lost 2 bases; unmatched junction nucleotides: 5. This CDR3 comprises 15 residues. CDR3 bases: TGTGCCAGCAGCTTCGGGGGGGGAAACACCGGGGAGCTGTTTTTT. Residues: CASSFGGGNTGELFF.

The CDR3 bases are TGCAGCGTTCAGGGGGCGGACAATCAGCCCCAGCATTTT. It codes for CSVQGADNQPQHF. V gene TRBV29-1 combines with J gene TRBJ1-5; 8 bases are shared with TRBD1. The CDR3 loop spans 13 amino acids. Germline-derived CDR1 and CDR2 are SQVTM and ANQGSEA. V was clipped by 5 bases and J by 3 bases; unmatched bases: 3.

The chain couples TRBV5-6 to TRBJ2-3, with 8 nucleotides matching TRBD2. Losses at the gene ends were 6 bases for V and 5 bases for J; bases not matched to a gene: 8. In germline, CDR1 is SGHDT, CDR2 YYEEEE. The CDR3 is made up of 14 amino acids. CDR3 in amino acids: CASTISGRGDTQYF. The CDR3 DNA follows: TGTGCCAGCACCATAAGCGGGAGAGGAGATACGCAGTATTTT.

The chain combines TRBV6-5 with TRBJ1-1; D call uncertain. The V end lost 0 bases, the J end lost 5 bases, and 13 bases lay between the germline ends. The CDR3 length is 15 residues. Looked up from germline, CDR1 is MNHEY and CDR2 is SVGAGI. The CDR3 DNA sequence: TGTGCCAGCAGTTACTCCTACGAACTTAATACTGAAGCTTTCTTT. Translation gives CASSYSYELNTEAFF.

The V and J genes are TRBV20-1 and TRBJ1-3; no definite D call. This CDR3 has 11 amino acids. The V and J ends lost 4 bases and 4 bases respectively, with 5 bases between them. Germline V gene sequence: CDR1 DFQATT, CDR2 SNEGSKA (reference sequence). In DNA form, the CDR3 reads TGCAGTGCTAAAACAGGAAACACCATATATTTT. As protein: CSAKTGNTIYF.